This T cell receptor beta chain derives from a study of shared clonotypes between healthy human individuals. Trimming left V 5 bases short and J 7 bases short, with 14 bases between. CDR1 SGHAT and CDR2 FQNNGV come from the germline V gene. The CDR3 sequence is 13 residues long. Sequenced by immunoSEQ multiplex PCR; TCRdb stores in-frame clones only, minus some. The table has millions of clones, more than 90% seen once. The source is a man younger than 35 in good health. Sequencing input: naive CD4+ T cells sorted from blood. The subset here: CD45RA+ positively selected. The chain couples TRBV11-2 to TRBJ1-2; D might be TRBD1 (6 bases). The CDR3 DNA reads as TGTGCCAGCAGCCCCAAGGGGGGGGCTGGCTACACCTTC. Amino acid sequence: CASSPKGGAGYTF.